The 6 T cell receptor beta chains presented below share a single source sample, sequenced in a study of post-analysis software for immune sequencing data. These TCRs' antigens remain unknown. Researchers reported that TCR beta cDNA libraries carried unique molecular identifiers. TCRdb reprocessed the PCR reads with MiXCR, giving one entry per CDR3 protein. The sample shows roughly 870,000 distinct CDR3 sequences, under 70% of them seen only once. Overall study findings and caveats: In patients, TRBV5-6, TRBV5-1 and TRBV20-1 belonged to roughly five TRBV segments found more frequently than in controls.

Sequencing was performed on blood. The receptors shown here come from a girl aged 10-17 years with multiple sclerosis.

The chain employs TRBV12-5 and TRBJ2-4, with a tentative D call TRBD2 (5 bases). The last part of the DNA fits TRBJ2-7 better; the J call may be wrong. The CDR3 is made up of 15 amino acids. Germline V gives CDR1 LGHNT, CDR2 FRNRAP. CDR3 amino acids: CASGLSDSGSYEQYF. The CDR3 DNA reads TGTGCTAGTGGTTTGTCGGACTCGGGCTCCTACGAGCAGTACTTC.

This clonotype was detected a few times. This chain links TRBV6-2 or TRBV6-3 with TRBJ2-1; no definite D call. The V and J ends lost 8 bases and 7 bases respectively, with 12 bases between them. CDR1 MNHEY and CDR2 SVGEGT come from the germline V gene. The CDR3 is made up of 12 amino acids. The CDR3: CASRSSTNEQFF. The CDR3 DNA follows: TGTGCCAGCCGATCTAGTACAAATGAGCAGTTCTTC.

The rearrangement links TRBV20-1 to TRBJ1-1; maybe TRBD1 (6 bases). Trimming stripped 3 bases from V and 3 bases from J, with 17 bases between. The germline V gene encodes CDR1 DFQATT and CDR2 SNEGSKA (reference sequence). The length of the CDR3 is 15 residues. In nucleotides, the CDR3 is TGCAGTGCTAGTCCCGGGGAAGGGGGACACACTGAAGCTTTCTTT. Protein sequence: CSASPGEGGHTEAFF.

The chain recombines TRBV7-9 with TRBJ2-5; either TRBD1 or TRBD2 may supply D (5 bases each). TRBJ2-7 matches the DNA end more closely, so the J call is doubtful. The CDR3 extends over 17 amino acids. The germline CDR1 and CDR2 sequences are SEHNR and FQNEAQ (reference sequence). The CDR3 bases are TGTGCCAGCAGCCCCTACGGGACGGAGAAACGGGTGAACGAGCAGTACTTC. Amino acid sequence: CASSPYGTEKRVNEQYF.

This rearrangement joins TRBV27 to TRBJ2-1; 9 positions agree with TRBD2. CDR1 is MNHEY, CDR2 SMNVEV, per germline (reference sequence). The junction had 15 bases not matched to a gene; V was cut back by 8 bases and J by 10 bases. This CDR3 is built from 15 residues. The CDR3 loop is CASYSRTSAVQEQFF. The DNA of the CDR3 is TGTGCCAGCTACTCCAGGACTAGCGCAGTACAGGAGCAGTTCTTC.

CDR3 in DNA: TGTGCCAGCAGCCGCGAAGGAGGCTACACCTTC. Amino acids: CASSREGGYTF. V and J are TRBV3-1 and TRBJ1-2; D gene ambiguous. V was shortened by 4 bases and J by 8 bases, with 8 bases between the two germline ends. CDR1 and CDR2 (germline): LGHDT, YNNKEL (reference sequence). The CDR3 extends over 11 amino acids.